A few counts support the clone carrying this T cell receptor beta chain. TCRdb's copy holds only in-frame clones and misses some; the assay was immunoSEQ multiplex PCR. The repertoire has over 650,000 clones, around 87% of them found once; the top ten carry approximately 0.0097%. This sample was taken from a study of shared T cell receptors in the human thymus. These data also formed part of another study, on human thymus T cells.

The TCR sequence derives from a boy under three years old with a congenital heart defect. Sequenced sample: thymocytes.

The DNA of the CDR3 is TGTGCCAGCAGCGCTCGCGGCGGTGACGCGAACGAGCAGTACTTC. Translation: CASSARGGDANEQYF. The chain uses TRBV11-2 and TRBJ2-7, with D hard to call. CDR1 SGHAT and CDR2 FQNNGV come from the germline V gene. With 5 bases removed from V and 5 bases from J, the gap between germline ends came to 19 bases. The CDR3 length is 15 residues.